Below are 3 T cell receptor beta chains sequenced from a single sample in a study of T cells in women clearing cervical HPV infection. Repertoires were generated with immunoSEQ multiplex PCR, while TCRdb's copy carries only in-frame clones and drops some. Across tens of thousands of clones, the top ten clones capture 5% of the sample. Sequencing was done on a sample of blood buffy coat. The receptor set was obtained from a woman between 18 and 70 years old with a cervical HPV16 infection that either progressed to CIN3+ or cleared (not recorded which).

Concerning this clone itself: The read comes to an end 3 residues before the CDR3 does, leaving the germline J gene to fill in the end. The V gene is TRBV5-4, the J gene TRBJ2-1; tentative D call: TRBD1 (5 bases). Germline V gene data show CDR1 as SGHNT and CDR2 as YYREEE (reference sequence). Trimming took off 0 bases at V and 1 base at J, with 11 bases between the two ends. The CDR3 spans 16 residues. CDR3 DNA (partial): TGTGCCAGCAGCTTGGGGCAGGGTATTTCCTACAATGAG. This encodes CASSLGQGISYNE. The whole CDR3 sequence reads CASSLGQGISYNEQFF.

As concerns this clone: The CDR3 goes on 3 residues after the read ends, and that part is filled in from the germline J gene. This sequence joins TRBV20-1 and TRBJ2-7; weak D call: TRBD1 (5 bases). V lost 2 bases and J 5 bases, leaving 13 bases between the germline ends. Germline V gene sequence: CDR1 DFQATT, CDR2 SNEGSKA (reference sequence). The CDR3 runs 13 residues. CDR3 sequence: CSARYRSQDEQYF. The sequenced CDR3 bases are TGCAGTGCTAGATACAGGTCGCAGGACGAG.

Remarks on this clone: The CDR3 extends 3 residues past the end of the read, so its final part is completed from the germline J gene. V and J are TRBV14 and TRBJ2-5; a weak D match, TRBD1 (6 bases). Germline CDR1 SGHDN, CDR2 FVKESK. The V end was cut by 4 bases, the J end by 2 bases, with 17 bases between. The length of the CDR3 is 16 residues. The CDR3: CASSPLGTSLQETQYF. The CDR3 DNA, read in part, is TGTGCCAGCAGCCCCCTGGGGACATCATTACAAGAGACC.